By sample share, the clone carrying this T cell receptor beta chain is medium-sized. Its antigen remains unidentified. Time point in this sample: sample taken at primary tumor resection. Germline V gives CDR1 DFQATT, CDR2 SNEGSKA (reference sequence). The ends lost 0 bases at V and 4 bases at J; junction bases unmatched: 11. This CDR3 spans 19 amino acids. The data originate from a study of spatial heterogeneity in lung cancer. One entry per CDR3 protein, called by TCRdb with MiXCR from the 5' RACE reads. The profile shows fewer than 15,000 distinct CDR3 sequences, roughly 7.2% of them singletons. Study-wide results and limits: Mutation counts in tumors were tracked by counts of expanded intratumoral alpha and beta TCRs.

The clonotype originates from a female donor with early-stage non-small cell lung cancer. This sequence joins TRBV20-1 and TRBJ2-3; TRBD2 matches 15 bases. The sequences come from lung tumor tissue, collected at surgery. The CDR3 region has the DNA TGCAGTGCTAGAGATCGGACTAGCGGGAGGGCCGTATTCGCAGATACGCAGTATTTT. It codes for CSARDRTSGRAVFADTQYF.